The source of this T cell receptor (beta chain) is a study of identifying expanded T cells in peripheral blood. Whole-study findings and limits: Clone count variance between roughly 2-week samples rose with total template count. Around 1.2 clones differed between technical replicates, versus around 16 and 19 over time.

Using immunoSEQ multiplex PCR, the repertoire was profiled, and TCRdb retains in-frame clones only, with some absent. The sample lists about 100,000 clones; 88% were seen once. The germline V gene encodes CDR1 SGHDT and CDR2 YYEEEE. This CDR3 has 13 residues. Trimming removed 1 base at V and 2 bases at J, with 5 bases between. During the collection period, no donor immune events like infections were recorded. Comment on this clone: Its antigen is currently unknown.

Sequenced material: blood. This chain connects TRBV5-6 to TRBJ2-3; D is ambiguous. The TCR originated in a person between 18 and 75 years old in good health. The CDR3 protein is CASSLTDTDTQYF. The CDR3, as DNA: TGTGCCAGCAGCTTGACCGACACAGATACGCAGTATTTT.